What follows are 30 T cell receptor beta chains derived from one specimen sequenced in a study of glioma-infiltrating T cells. TCR alpha and beta CDR3 regions were amplified from RNA using iRepertoire nested multiplex PCR. TCRdb passed the multiplex PCR reads through MiXCR, listing each CDR3 protein once. The table has under 200,000 distinct CDR3 sequences, about 40% seen once. Material: glioma tissue, nonneoplastic brain tissue, or PBMCs (not recorded which). The receptors stem from a human donor with low-grade glioma or glioblastoma, undergoing nonglioma brain surgery, or in good health (not recorded which).

This clonotype was found a few times. The chain recombines TRBV6-6 with TRBJ2-5; D not certain. V lost 2 bases and J lost 7, with 11 bases in between. CDR3 length: 13 amino acids. The V gene's germline CDR1 is MNHNY and CDR2 SVGAGI (reference sequence). DNA for the CDR3: TGTGCCAGCAGTTACGACTCGCGCGGGACCCAGTACTTC. Protein sequence: CASSYDSRGTQYF.

This clonotype has at least ten counts. The chain carries TRBV20-1 and TRBJ2-1, with 8 bases identical to TRBD2. Germline V lookup: CDR1 DFQATT, CDR2 SNEGSKA (reference sequence). The CDR3 extends over 14 amino acids. The junction had 9 bases not matched to a gene; V was cut back by 5 bases and J by 6 bases. The DNA for the CDR3 is TGCAGTGCTTACGACGGGACTAGTCTCAATGAGCAGTTCTTC. Its translation: CSAYDGTSLNEQFF.

The chain combines TRBV30 with TRBJ1-1, with D perhaps TRBD1 (5 bases). This CDR3 contains 11 residues. V lost 7 bases and J lost 7, with 13 bases in between. Per the germline V gene, CDR1 is GTSNPN and CDR2 is SVGIG (reference sequence). The CDR3 coding sequence is TGTGCCTCCTTGGGACTTTATGAAGCTTTCTTT. Translating gives CASLGLYEAFF.

For this clonotype: A much larger clone differs by one base, so this may be a read error. The gene calls are TRBV6-2 or TRBV6-3 and TRBJ2-7; a possible D gene is TRBD1 (6 bases). V lost 7 bases, J lost 4 bases, and 8 bases lay in between. Germline V gene data show CDR1 as MNHEY and CDR2 as SVGEGT. This CDR3 contains 11 residues. CDR3 protein: CASIQGYEQYF. The CDR3 DNA reads as TGTGCCAGCATACAGGGTTACGAGCAGTACTTC.

The rearrangement uses TRBV30 and TRBJ1-1; TRBD1 agrees at 7 bases. The trim removed 4 bases at V and 9 bases at J, leaving 5 bases unmatched. This CDR3 has 11 amino acids. Germline-derived CDR1 and CDR2 are GTSNPN and SVGIG (reference sequence). The CDR3 DNA follows: TGTGCCTGGAACAACAGGGGCCAAGCTTTCTTT. As protein: CAWNNRGQAFF. The whole variable domain, remainder taken from reference TRBV30 and TRBJ1-1, is SQTIHQWPATLVQPVGSPLSLECTVEGTSNPNLYWYRQAAGRGLQLLFYSVGIGQISSEVPQNLSASRPQDRQFILSSKKLLLSDSGFYLCAWNNRGQAFFGQGTRLTVV.

The chain recombines TRBV20-1 with TRBJ2-1; D is undetermined. The V end lost 2 bases, the J end lost 8 bases, and 10 bases lay between the germline ends. Germline V gene data show CDR1 as DFQATT and CDR2 as SNEGSKA (reference sequence). The CDR3 is made up of 12 amino acids. The CDR3 DNA follows: TGCAGTGCTAGAAAGAACACCTATGAGCAGTTCTTC. Protein sequence: CSARKNTYEQFF.

In its sample, this clonotype was seen a few times. A read error may be the cause here, since a much bigger clone is one base away. The chain is built from TRBV28 and TRBJ2-5, with D possibly called TRBD1 or TRBD2 (5 bases each). This CDR3 has 15 residues. The ends were cut back, 0 bases at V and 1 base at J, with 9 bases in the middle. Germline assignment: CDR1 MDHEN and CDR2 SYDVKM. The CDR3 bases are TGTGCCAGCAGTTTATGGGGGCGGGTCCAAGAGACCCAGTACTTC. Encoded protein: CASSLWGRVQETQYF.

The chain couples TRBV7-9 to TRBJ2-5; D gene unclear. The CDR3 length is 17 residues. Trimming pared 6 bases from V and 5 bases from J, leaving 25 bases between. CDR1 is SEHNR, CDR2 FQNEAQ, per germline (reference sequence). Here the CDR3 reads CASSKASSIGPSETQYF. The CDR3, as DNA: TGTGCCAGCAGTAAGGCTAGTTCCATCGGGCCAAGCGAGACCCAGTACTTC.

Comments on this clonotype: This may come from a read error, since a much larger clone is one base off. As the CDR3 is not closed by the conserved phenylalanine or tryptophan, this likely results from a read error. The chain recombines TRBV11-2 with TRBJ2-1; 8 bases map to TRBD2. Germline CDR1 SGHAT, CDR2 FQNNGV. The CDR3 consists of 16 residues. J lost 7 bases, V lost 5 bases, and 13 bases had no gene match. CDR3 nucleotides: TGTGCCAGCAGCCTACGGACTAGCCCTATTCGAAATGAGCAGTTCATC. This codes for CASSLRTSPIRNEQFI.

V gene TRBV19 combines with J gene TRBJ2-3, with TRBD1 as a possible D gene (6 bases). Germline V gives CDR1 LNHDA, CDR2 SQIVND (reference sequence). This CDR3 is 14 amino acids long. V lost 2 bases and J lost 3, with 9 bases in between. CDR3 region: CASSINRATDTQYF. DNA of the CDR3: TGTGCCAGTAGTATAAACAGGGCGACAGATACGCAGTATTTT.

On this clonotype itself: A much larger clone is a single base away; this may be a read error. This chain joins TRBV28 and TRBJ1-2; 8 nucleotides align to TRBD1. This CDR3 is 15 amino acids long. Germline V CDR1 and CDR2: MDHEN, SYDVKM. The V gene end was trimmed by 9 bases and the J gene end by 8 bases; junction bases not matched to a gene: 17. The CDR3 is CARSELDRGENGYTF. The CDR3 DNA sequence: TGTGCCAGAAGCGAACTAGACAGGGGTGAAAACGGCTACACCTTC.

The chain employs TRBV11-1 and TRBJ2-3, with D unclear. The CDR3 runs 12 residues. Trimming removed 4 bases at V and 4 bases at J, with 6 bases between. Germline CDR1 and CDR2: SGHAT and FQDESV (reference sequence). Here the CDR3 DNA reads TGTGCCAGCAGCTACAAGGCAGATACGCAGTATTTT. Translation gives CASSYKADTQYF.

The CDR3, as DNA: TGCGCCAGCAGCCGGCAACAGGGGCCCGGCTACGAGCAGTACTTC. It translates to CASSRQQGPGYEQYF. V gene TRBV4-1 combines with J gene TRBJ2-7; TRBD1 matches 7 bases. V lost 4 bases to trimming and J lost 3 bases; unmatched junction nucleotides: 9. The CDR3 is made up of 15 amino acids. Germline V CDR1 and CDR2: MGHRA, YSYEKL.

The table lists this clonotype with many counts. This chain joins TRBV28 and TRBJ2-1; no reliable D call. Germline CDR1 and CDR2: MDHEN and SYDVKM. The CDR3 is made up of 13 amino acids. V was clipped by 2 bases and J by 7 bases, with 9 bases between them. This chain's CDR3 is CASSLHEVNEQFF. CDR3 coding DNA: TGTGCCAGCAGTTTACATGAGGTAAATGAGCAGTTCTTC.

The V gene is TRBV7-2, the J gene TRBJ1-5; D unclear. The CDR3 loop spans 15 amino acids. Trimming removed 5 bases at V and 4 bases at J, with 15 bases between. Germline V lookup: CDR1 SGHTA, CDR2 FQGNSA. The CDR3 is CASSREGFWNQPQHF. The DNA for the CDR3 is TGTGCCAGCAGCCGCGAGGGTTTTTGGAATCAGCCCCAGCATTTT.

This clonotype was picked up a small number of times. The J gene is TRBJ2-7, the V gene TRBV29-1; 9 bases are shared with TRBD1. Germline CDR1 is SQVTM and CDR2 is ANQGSEA. The CDR3 sequence is 14 residues long. Trimming took 7 bases from V and 0 from J; bases not matched to a gene: 7. In DNA form, the CDR3 reads TGCAGCGCCTTAGGGACAGGGTCCTCCTACGAGCAGTACTTC. It yields the protein CSALGTGSSYEQYF.

This clonotype was picked up many times. J is TRBJ1-5 and V is TRBV19; 8 nucleotides align to TRBD1. Losses at the gene ends were 4 bases for V and 1 base for J; bases not matched to a gene: 3. CDR1 is LNHDA and CDR2 is SQIVND in the germline V gene (reference sequence). CDR3 length: 15 residues. The CDR3 nucleotides are TGTGCCAGTAGTAACGGACAGGGCAGCAATCAGCCCCAGCATTTT. Residues: CASSNGQGSNQPQHF.

The rearrangement joins TRBV2 to TRBJ1-4; D might be TRBD1 (6 bases). The CDR3 runs 15 residues. V lost 6 bases, J lost 4 bases, and 15 bases lay in between. The V gene's germline CDR1 is SNHLY and CDR2 FYNNEI. For the CDR3, the DNA is TGTGCCAGCAGAGGCAACAGGGCTGGTAATGAAAAACTGTTTTTT. Protein product: CASRGNRAGNEKLFF.

There are many counts of this clonotype. This sequence joins TRBV20-1 and TRBJ1-5; D not certain. Per the germline V gene, CDR1 is DFQATT and CDR2 is SNEGSKA (reference sequence). The length of the CDR3 is 14 residues. V shed 4 bases and J shed 6 bases, with 16 bases lying between them. Here the CDR3 DNA reads TGCAGTGCTACCCTCGGGAGGGCGGGTCAGCCCCAGCATTTT. Its translation is CSATLGRAGQPQHF.

This clonotype came up many times. V is TRBV6-1 and J is TRBJ2-7; D is uncertain. Germline V gene lookup returns CDR1 MNHNS and CDR2 SASEGT. This CDR3 contains 14 residues. V lost 5 bases to trimming and J lost 6 bases, with 17 bases between them. CDR3 in amino acids: CASSPEWVQGEQYF. The CDR3 bases are TGTGCCAGCAGTCCCGAGTGGGTACAAGGCGAGCAGTACTTC.

Details on this clonotype: Germline is not matched at one junction end, which may reflect a read error. The rearrangement uses TRBV6-6 and TRBJ1-6; no firm D call. The CDR3 contains 17 residues. Germline V gene data show CDR1 as MNHNY and CDR2 as SVGAGI (reference sequence). The CDR3 here is CARSYSKGLSESSPLHF. CDR3 DNA: TGTGCCAGAAGTTACTCGAAAGGGCTCTCTGAGTCTTCACCCCTCCACTTT.

CDR3 in DNA: TGTGCCAGCAGTGACCCGGGGCAGGTGGCAGCTGAAGCTTTCTTT. It specifies CASSDPGQVAAEAFF. The chain joins TRBV6-1 to TRBJ1-1, with a possible D match to TRBD1 (5 bases). The CDR3 sequence is 15 residues long. Trimming cost V 3 bases and J 6 bases, with 17 bases left between them. Germline V gene sequence: CDR1 MNHNS, CDR2 SASEGT.

The chain couples TRBV5-1 to TRBJ1-3; D is undetermined. This CDR3 region has 15 residues. V lost 0 bases and J 2 bases, leaving 9 bases between the germline ends. The germline V gene has CDR1 SGHRS and CDR2 YFSETQ. The CDR3 sequence: CASSLGEDPGNTIYF. As DNA, the CDR3 is TGCGCCAGCAGCTTGGGTGAAGACCCTGGAAACACCATATATTTT.

The V and J genes are TRBV14 and TRBJ1-4; D gene ambiguous. Germline assignment: CDR1 SGHDN and CDR2 FVKESK. V lost 0 bases and J lost 8, with 13 bases in between. The CDR3 consists of 15 residues. The CDR3 DNA reads as TGTGCCAGCAGCCAAGAGACGGTTCCCGGGGAAAAACTGTTTTTT. Protein: CASSQETVPGEKLFF.

A note on this clonotype: An end of the junction differs from the germline gene, which may be a read error. The chain couples TRBV19 to TRBJ1-1; weak D call: TRBD1 (5 bases). The CDR3 has 16 amino acids. Per the germline V gene, CDR1 is LNHDA and CDR2 is SQIVND (reference sequence). CDR3 protein: CVSSIASGLANTEAFF. The CDR3 DNA is TGTGTCAGTAGTATAGCATCAGGGTTGGCGAACACTGAAGCTTTCTTT.

This clonotype came up many times. The rearrangement joins TRBV7-9 to TRBJ2-7; TRBD2 matches at 7 bases. Losses at the gene ends were 5 bases for V and 6 bases for J; bases not matched to a gene: 7. Germline lookup yields CDR1 SEHNR and CDR2 FQNEAQ (reference sequence). The length of the CDR3 is 13 residues. DNA for the CDR3: TGTGCCAGCAGCCCCCCGGCGGGAGTCGAGCAGTACTTC. Protein: CASSPPAGVEQYF.

Points on this clonotype: A much larger clone lies one base from this, so it may be a read error. Because it lacks the conserved phenylalanine or tryptophan at the end, this CDR3 is likely a read error. The genes are TRBV20-1 and TRBJ1-2; D not certain. CDR1 and CDR2 (germline): DFQATT, SNEGSKA (reference sequence). CDR3 size: 13 residues. The V end was cut by 1 base, the J end by 2 bases, with 8 bases between. The CDR3 is CSARVRINYGYTL. CDR3 nucleotides: TGCAGTGCTAGAGTGCGAATAAACTATGGCTACACCCTC.

This clonotype was seen only a few times. The chain is built from TRBV14 and TRBJ2-1, with D tentatively TRBD1 (5 bases). Germline V gene sequence: CDR1 SGHDN, CDR2 FVKESK. Trimming stripped 4 bases from V and 2 bases from J, with 9 bases between. This CDR3 comprises 14 residues. In DNA form, the CDR3 reads TGTGCCAGCAGCCGTAAGGACACCTACAATGAGCAGTTCTTC. It yields the protein CASSRKDTYNEQFF.

This clonotype appeared a single time. This may come from a read error, since a much larger clone is one base off. The chain employs TRBV27 and TRBJ2-1; 8 bases align to TRBD2. The CDR3 runs 17 residues. Germline V gene sequence: CDR1 MNHEY, CDR2 SMNVEV (reference sequence). CDR3 coding DNA: TGTGCCAGCAGTTTCTTTCTAGCGGGTATCTCCTACAATGAGAAGTTCTTC. It encodes CASSFFLAGISYNEKFF.

A word on this clonotype: A much larger clone differs by one base, so this may be a read error. The chain couples TRBV2 to TRBJ2-2; D is undetermined. This CDR3 has 13 residues. Germline V gene lookup returns CDR1 SNHLY and CDR2 FYNNEI. The CDR3: CASSEVYTEELFF. For the CDR3, the DNA is TGTGCCAGCAGTGAAGTGTACACCGAGGAGCTGTTTTTT.